This TCR beta chain derives from a study of T cell repertoires in ileal Crohn's disease. Study details: At postoperative colonoscopy, neoterminal ileum biopsies were taken as M6.

Time point specified: neoterminal ileum biopsy at postoperative endoscopy, about 6 months after surgery. Study-level findings and limits: Sorted CD8 T cells held more high-frequency clones than CD4.

Concerning this clone itself: Its antigen is unknown.

Generated by immunoSEQ multiplex PCR, the TCRdb table keeps only in-frame clones and is missing some. There are about 62,000 clones in the sample; 85% to 90% occur only once, and around 2% lies in the top ten. Germline-derived CDR1 and CDR2 are MNHEY and SMNVEV (reference sequence). V was clipped by 3 bases and J by 0 bases, with 14 bases between them. This CDR3 region has 16 residues. Sequenced input: ileal tissue. This rearrangement joins TRBV27 to TRBJ1-1; D gene unclear. This TCR came from an adult with Crohn's disease. The chain's CDR3 is CASSFLVRGMNTEAFF. Here the CDR3 DNA reads TGTGCCAGCAGTTTCTTAGTACGAGGTATGAACACTGAAGCTTTCTTT.